What follows describes a single TCR beta chain. 60 Vbeta and 13 Jbeta primers were used in PCR. Sequencing was performed with immunoSEQ multiplex PCR; in TCRdb, only in-frame clones are kept and a portion is missing. The sample shows about 150,000 clones, about 79% of them seen only once. The data stem from a study of cytomegalovirus exposure and HLA in healthy donors. This sequence originates from a woman in her twenties or thirties in good health and CMV-seronegative. Sequencing was done on a sample of PBMCs.

This chain's CDR3 is CASSSRELRRTGELFF. The CDR3 DNA is TGTGCCAGCAGCTCCAGAGAACTAAGAAGGACCGGGGAGCTGTTTTTT. This rearrangement joins TRBV7-2 to TRBJ2-2; D not certain. Germline V gene sequence: CDR1 SGHTA, CDR2 FQGNSA. V lost 4 bases and J 5 bases, leaving 17 bases between the germline ends. CDR3 length equals 16 residues.